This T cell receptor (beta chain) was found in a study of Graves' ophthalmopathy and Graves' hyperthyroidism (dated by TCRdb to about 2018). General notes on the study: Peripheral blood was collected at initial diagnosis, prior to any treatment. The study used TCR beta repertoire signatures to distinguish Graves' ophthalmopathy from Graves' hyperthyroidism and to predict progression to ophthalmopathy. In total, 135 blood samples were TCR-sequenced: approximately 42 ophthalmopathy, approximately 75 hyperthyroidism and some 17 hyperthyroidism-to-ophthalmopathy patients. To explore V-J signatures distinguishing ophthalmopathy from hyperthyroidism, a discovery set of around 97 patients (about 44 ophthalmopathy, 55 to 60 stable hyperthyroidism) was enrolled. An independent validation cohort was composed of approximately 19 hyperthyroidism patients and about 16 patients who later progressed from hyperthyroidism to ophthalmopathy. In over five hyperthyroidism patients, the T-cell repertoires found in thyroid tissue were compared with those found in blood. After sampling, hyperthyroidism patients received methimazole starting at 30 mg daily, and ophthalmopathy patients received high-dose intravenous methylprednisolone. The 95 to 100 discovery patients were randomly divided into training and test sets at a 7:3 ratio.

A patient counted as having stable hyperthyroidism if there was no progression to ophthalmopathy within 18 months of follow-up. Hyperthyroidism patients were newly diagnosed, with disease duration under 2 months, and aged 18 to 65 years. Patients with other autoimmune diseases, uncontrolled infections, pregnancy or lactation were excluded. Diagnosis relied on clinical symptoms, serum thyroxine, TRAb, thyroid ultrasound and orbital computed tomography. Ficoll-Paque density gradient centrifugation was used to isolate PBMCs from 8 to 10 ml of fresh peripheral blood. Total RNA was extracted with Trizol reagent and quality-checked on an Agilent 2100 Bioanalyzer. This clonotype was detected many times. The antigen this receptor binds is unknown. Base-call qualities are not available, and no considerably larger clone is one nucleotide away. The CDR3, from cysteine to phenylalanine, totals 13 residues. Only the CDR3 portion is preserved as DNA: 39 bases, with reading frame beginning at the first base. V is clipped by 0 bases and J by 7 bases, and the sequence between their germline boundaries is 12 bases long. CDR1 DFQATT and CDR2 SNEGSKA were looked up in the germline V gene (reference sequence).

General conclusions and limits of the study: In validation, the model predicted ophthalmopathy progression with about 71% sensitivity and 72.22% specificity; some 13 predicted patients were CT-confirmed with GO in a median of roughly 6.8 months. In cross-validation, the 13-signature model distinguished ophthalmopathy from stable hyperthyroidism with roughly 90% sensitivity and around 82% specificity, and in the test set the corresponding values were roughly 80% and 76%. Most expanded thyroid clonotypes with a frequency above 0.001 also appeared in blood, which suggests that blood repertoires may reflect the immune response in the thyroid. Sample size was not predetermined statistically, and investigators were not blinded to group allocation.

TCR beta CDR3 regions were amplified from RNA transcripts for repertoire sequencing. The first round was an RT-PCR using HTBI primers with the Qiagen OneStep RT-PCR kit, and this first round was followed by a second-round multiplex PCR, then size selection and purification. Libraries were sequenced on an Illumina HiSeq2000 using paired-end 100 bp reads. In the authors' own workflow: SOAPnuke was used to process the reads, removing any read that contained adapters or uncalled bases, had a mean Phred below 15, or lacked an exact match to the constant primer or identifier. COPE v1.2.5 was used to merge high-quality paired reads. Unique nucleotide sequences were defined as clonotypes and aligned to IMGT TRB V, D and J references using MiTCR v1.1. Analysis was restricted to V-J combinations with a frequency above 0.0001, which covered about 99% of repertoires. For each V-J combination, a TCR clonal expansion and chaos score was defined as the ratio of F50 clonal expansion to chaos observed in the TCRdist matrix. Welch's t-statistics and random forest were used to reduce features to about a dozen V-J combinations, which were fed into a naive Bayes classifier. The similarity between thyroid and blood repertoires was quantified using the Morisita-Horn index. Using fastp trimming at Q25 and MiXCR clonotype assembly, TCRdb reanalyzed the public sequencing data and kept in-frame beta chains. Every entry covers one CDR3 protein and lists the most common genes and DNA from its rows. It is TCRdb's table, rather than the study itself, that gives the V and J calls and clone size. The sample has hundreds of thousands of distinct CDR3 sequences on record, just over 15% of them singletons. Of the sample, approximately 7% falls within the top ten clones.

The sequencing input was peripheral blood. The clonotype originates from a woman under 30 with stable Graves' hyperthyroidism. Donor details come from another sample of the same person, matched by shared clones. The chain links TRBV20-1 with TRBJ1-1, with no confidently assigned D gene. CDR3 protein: CSARDGSTFEAFF. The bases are TGCAGTGCTAGAGATGGGAGCACGTTTGAAGCTTTCTTT.